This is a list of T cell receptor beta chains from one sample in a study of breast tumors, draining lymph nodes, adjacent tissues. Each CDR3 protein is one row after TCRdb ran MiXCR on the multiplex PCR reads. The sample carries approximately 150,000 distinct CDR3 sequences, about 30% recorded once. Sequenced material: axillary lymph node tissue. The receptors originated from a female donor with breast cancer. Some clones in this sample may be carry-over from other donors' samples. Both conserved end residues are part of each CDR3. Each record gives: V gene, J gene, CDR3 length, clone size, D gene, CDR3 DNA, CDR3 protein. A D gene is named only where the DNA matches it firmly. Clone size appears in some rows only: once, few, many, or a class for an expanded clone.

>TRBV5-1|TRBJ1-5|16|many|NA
TGCGCCAGCCCCGTGTTGGGGGCTGTACAAGTCCAGCCCCAGCATTTT
CASPVLGAVQVQPQHF
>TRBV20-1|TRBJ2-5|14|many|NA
TGCAGTGCTGAGGAGAGGACGGATGAAGAGACCCAGTACTTC
CSAEERTDEETQYF
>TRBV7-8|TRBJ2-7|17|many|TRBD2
TGTGCCAGCAGACACCGGGAGGGAGGCAGAAGCTCCTACGAGCAGTACTTC
CASRHREGGRSSYEQYF
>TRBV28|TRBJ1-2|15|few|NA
TGTGCCAGCAGTCCCCCAGGGGCGGAACTATTAGGCTACACCTTC
CASSPPGAELLGYTF
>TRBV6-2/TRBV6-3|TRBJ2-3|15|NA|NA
TGTGCCAGCAGTCACTACCGGGACCCAACAGATACGCAGTATTTT
CASSHYRDPTDTQYF
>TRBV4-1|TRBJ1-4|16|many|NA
TGCGCCAGCAGCCAAGAAAGCCAGGGGTTAGGGGAAAAACTGTTTTTT
CASSQESQGLGEKLFF
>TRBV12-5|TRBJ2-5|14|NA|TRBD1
TGTGCTAGTGGTTTAGCGACAGGGGTTGAGACCCAGTACTTC
CASGLATGVETQYF
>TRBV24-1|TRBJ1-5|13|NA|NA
TGTGTCGGGACTCGATCCCTCAATCAGCCCCAGCATTTT
CVGTRSLNQPQHF
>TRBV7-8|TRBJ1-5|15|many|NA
TGTGCCAGCGGGCCCAGGCGGTATAGCAATCAGCCCCAGCATTTT
CASGPRRYSNQPQHF
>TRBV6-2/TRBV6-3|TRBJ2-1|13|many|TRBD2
TGTGCCAGCAGTTACCTGGCGGGAGATGAGCAGTTCTTC
CASSYLAGDEQFF
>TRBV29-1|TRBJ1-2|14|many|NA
TGCAGCGTGGGGGCACAGGGAGGGGGCTATGGCTACACCTTC
CSVGAQGGGYGYTF
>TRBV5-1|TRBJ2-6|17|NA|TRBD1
TGCGCCAGCAGCTTGGCCGGCAGGGGGCCCGGGGCCAACGTCCTGACTTTC
CASSLAGRGPGANVLTF
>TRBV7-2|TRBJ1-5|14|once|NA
TGTGCCAGCAGCTCGACGGCCCGCAGGATGCCCCAGCATTTC
CASSSTARRMPQHF
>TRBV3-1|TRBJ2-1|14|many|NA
TGTGCCAGCAGCCAAGATGCGACCTTCTATGAGCAGTTCTTC
CASSQDATFYEQFF
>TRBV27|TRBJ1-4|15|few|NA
TGTGCCAGCAGTCCCGTGGGAGGGGGGGATGAAAAACTGTTTTTT
CASSPVGGGDEKLFF
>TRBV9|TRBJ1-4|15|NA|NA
TGTGCCAGCACCATTGGAGAGAGAGGGGATGAAAAACTGTTTTTT
CASTIGERGDEKLFF
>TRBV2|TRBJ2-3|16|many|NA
TGTGCCAGCAGCTTATCGCGATTGGGGGGCATGGATACGCAGTATTTT
CASSLSRLGGMDTQYF
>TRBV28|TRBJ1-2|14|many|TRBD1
TGTGCCAGCAGACGACAGGGAGAAAGCTATGGCTACACCTTC
CASRRQGESYGYTF
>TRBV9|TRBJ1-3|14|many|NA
TGTGCCAGCAGCAGAGGGGTATCTGGAAACACCATATATTTT
CASSRGVSGNTIYF
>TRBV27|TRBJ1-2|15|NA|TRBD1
TGTACCAGCAGTCGCGGACAGGGGGGTAGCTATGGCTACACCTTC
CTSSRGQGGSYGYTF
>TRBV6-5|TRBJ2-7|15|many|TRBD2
TGTGCCAGCAGACCAACTAGCGGGAGGGTGTACGAGCAGTACTTC
CASRPTSGRVYEQYF
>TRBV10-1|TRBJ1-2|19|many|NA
TGCGCCAGCAGTGAGTCACGACCCTCTCGACAGCAAACTAACTATGGCTACACCTTC
CASSESRPSRQQTNYGYTF
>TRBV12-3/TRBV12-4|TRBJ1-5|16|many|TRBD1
TGTGCCAGCAGGCCTAAAGCGGGACAGAAGAATCAGCCCCAGCATTTT
CASRPKAGQKNQPQHF
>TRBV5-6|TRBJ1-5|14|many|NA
TGTGCCAGCAGCTTCCGGGACGGGGATCAGCCCCAGCATTTT
CASSFRDGDQPQHF
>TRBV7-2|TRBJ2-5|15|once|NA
TGTGCCAGCAGACGGAGCTCCGGGACGGGGGAGGCCCAGTACTTC
CASRRSSGTGEAQYF
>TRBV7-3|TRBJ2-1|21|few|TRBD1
TGTGCCAGCAGCCACGCTCTCTTAGGACAGGGTTTTTGGGGCCGCCCCGGTGAGCAGTTCTTC
CASSHALLGQGFWGRPGEQFF
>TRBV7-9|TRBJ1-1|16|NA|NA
TGTGCCAGCAGCCCACCCTGGGATTTCCAGAACACTGAAGCTTTCTTT
CASSPPWDFQNTEAFF
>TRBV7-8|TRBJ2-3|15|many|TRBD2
TGTGCCAGCAGTCTAGGGCGGGGGATCACAGATACGCAGTATTTT
CASSLGRGITDTQYF
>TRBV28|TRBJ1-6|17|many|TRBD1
TGTGCCAGCAGTCCACGGACAGGGTTAAATCATGATTCACCCCTCCACTTT
CASSPRTGLNHDSPLHF
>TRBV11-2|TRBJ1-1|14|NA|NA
TGTGCCAGCAGCCCCCTCGGGCAGGACACTGAAGCTTTCTTT
CASSPLGQDTEAFF
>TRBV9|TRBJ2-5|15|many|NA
TGTGCCAGCAGCCCGCGGGCCGGCCATAGGGAGACCCAGTACTTC
CASSPRAGHRETQYF
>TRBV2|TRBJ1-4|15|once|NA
TGTGCCAGCAGCTGGGAGGTTGCAACTAATGAAAAACTGTTTTTT
CASSWEVATNEKLFF
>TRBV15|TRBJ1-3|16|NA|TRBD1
TGTGTCACCGGCAGAGATCAGCTTGGACAGGGGACGACCATATATTTT
CVTGRDQLGQGTTIYF
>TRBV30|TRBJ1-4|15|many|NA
TGTGCCTGGAGACCTAACGGGGCCCCTAATGAAAAACTGTTTTTT
CAWRPNGAPNEKLFF
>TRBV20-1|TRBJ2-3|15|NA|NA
TGCAGCGCTAGAGATCCCCGGTGGAGCACAGATACGCAGTATTTT
CSARDPRWSTDTQYF
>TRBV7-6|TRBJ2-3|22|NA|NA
TGTGCCAGCAGCTTCACGGATGTCTCCTACGAGCAGTACCTCGGGCCGGGAACGACGCAGTATTTT
CASSFTDVSYEQYLGPGTTQYF
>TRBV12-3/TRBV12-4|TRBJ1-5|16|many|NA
TGTGCCAGCAGCGACCGGGGGGCAGGGGGCAATCAGCCCCAGCATTTT
CASSDRGAGGNQPQHF
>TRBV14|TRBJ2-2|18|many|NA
TGTGCCAGCAGCCAACCGGCTTGGTTCGGGGGAGACAGCGGGGAGCTGTTTTTT
CASSQPAWFGGDSGELFF
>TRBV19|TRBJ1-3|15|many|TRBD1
TGTGCCAGTAGTACGACAGGGGGCTCCGGAAACACCATATATTTT
CASSTTGGSGNTIYF
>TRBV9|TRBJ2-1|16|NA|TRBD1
TGTGCCAGCAGCGCGGAGGCGGGACAGGGTGGCAATGAGCAGTTCTTC
CASSAEAGQGGNEQFF
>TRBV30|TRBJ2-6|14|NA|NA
TGTGCCTGGAAGCGTGGACAGGGGGCCAACGTCCTGACTTTC
CAWKRGQGANVLTF
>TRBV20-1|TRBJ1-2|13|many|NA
TGCAGTGCTAGCCGGGACACTGAGTATGGCTACACCTTC
CSASRDTEYGYTF
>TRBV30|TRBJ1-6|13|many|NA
TGTGCCTGGAGTTCCTTGGGGGATTCACCCCTCCACTTT
CAWSSLGDSPLHF
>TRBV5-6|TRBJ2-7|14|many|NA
TGTGCCAGCAGCCACCTATTGGGGGCGATCGAGCAGTACTTC
CASSHLLGAIEQYF
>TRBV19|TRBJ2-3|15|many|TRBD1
TGTGCCAGTAGTCCCCGGACAGGGGGGGGGGATACGCAGTATTTT
CASSPRTGGGDTQYF
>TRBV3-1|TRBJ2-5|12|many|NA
TGTGCCAGCCGCGCAGCGGGAGAGACCCAGTACTTC
CASRAAGETQYF
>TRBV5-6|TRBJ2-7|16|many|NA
TGTGCCAGCAGCTTGCTGGGGCAGGCCGTACCTACACGGCAGTACTTC
CASSLLGQAVPTRQYF
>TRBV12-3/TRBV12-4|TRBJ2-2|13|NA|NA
TGTGCCAGCAGAAAACCAGGGGACGGGAAGCTGTTTTTT
CASRKPGDGKLFF
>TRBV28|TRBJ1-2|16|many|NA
TGTGCCAGCAGTTTTAGCGCTTCGGACAGCCACTATGGCTACACCTTC
CASSFSASDSHYGYTF
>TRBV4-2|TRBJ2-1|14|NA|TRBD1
TGTGCCAGCAGCCAAGACAACGAGGGGGCTGAGCAGTTCTTC
CASSQDNEGAEQFF
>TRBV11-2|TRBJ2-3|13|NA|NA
TGTGCTATTGCACGGGCTTTCACTGATACGCAGTATTTT
CAIARAFTDTQYF
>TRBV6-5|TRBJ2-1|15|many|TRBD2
TGTGCCAGCAGTTACGGTGGGGGGGGATACAATGAGCAGTTCTTC
CASSYGGGGYNEQFF
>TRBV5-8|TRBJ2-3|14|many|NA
TGTGCCAGCAGCCCTATCGGGGCTGTAGATACGCAGTATTTT
CASSPIGAVDTQYF
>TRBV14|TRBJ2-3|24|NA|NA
NA
CAHPEDSSFYICSAQRELTDTQYF
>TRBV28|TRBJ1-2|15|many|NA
TGTGCCAGCAGTCCATCTCGGGGGCTGAACTATGGCTACACCTTC
CASSPSRGLNYGYTF
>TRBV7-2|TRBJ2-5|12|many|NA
TGTGCCAGCAGCTTAGTTGAGAGGACCCAGTACTTC
CASSLVERTQYF
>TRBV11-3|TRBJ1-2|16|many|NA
TGTGCCAGCAGCTTAGCCTCCGTTTGGGACGGCTATGGCTACACCTTC
CASSLASVWDGYGYTF
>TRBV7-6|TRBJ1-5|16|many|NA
TGTGCCAGCAGCCCCTTTGGCGGGAGGAGCAATCAGCCCCAGCATTTT
CASSPFGGRSNQPQHF